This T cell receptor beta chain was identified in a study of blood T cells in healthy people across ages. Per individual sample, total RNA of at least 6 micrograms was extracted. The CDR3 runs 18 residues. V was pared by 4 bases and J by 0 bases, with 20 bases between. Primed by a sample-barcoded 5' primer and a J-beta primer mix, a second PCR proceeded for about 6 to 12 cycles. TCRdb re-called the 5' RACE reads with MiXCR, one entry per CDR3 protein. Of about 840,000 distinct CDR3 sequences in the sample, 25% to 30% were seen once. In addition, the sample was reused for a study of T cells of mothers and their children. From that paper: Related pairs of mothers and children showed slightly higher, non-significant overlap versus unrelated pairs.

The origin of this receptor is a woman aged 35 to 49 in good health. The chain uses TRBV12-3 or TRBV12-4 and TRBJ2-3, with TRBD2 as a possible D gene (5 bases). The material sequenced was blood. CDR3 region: CASSSIGRIGMSTDTQYF. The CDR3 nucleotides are TGTGCCAGCAGTTCCATCGGCCGTATCGGGATGAGCACAGATACGCAGTATTTT.